The 30 T cell receptor beta chains presented below share a single source sample, sequenced in a study of cytomegalovirus exposure and HLA in healthy donors. With 60 Vbeta and 13 Jbeta primers, the PCR was carried out. The table came from immunoSEQ multiplex PCR; TCRdb's copy has only in-frame clones and leaves some out. The sample yields fewer than 150,000 clones, 78% seen once. Sequencing input: PBMCs. Receptors originate from a male donor in good health and CMV-seronegative.

This sequence joins TRBV27 and TRBJ2-5; D may be TRBD1 (6 bases). In germline, CDR1 is MNHEY, CDR2 SMNVEV (reference sequence). V lost 8 bases to trimming and J lost 3 bases, with 16 bases between them. This CDR3 is 14 amino acids long. CDR3 in amino acids: CASGPQGSKETQYF. CDR3 DNA sequence: TGTGCCAGCGGGCCCCAGGGGAGTAAAGAGACCCAGTACTTC.

This clone was detected once. The chain carries TRBV7-8 and TRBJ2-1, with D tentatively TRBD2 (7 bases). The CDR3 is 15 amino acids. The V end was cut by 2 bases, the J end by 8 bases, with 16 bases between. Germline CDR1 is SGHVS and CDR2 is FQNEAQ. The CDR3 protein is CASSLRRGGRDEQFF. The CDR3, as DNA: TGTGCCAGCAGCTTACGGAGGGGGGGCCGTGATGAGCAGTTCTTC.

The chain recombines TRBV11-3 with TRBJ2-7; a possible D gene is TRBD2 (5 bases). CDR1 and CDR2 (germline): SGHNT, YENEEA. With 5 bases removed from V and 3 bases from J, the gap between germline ends came to 14 bases. The CDR3 loop spans 14 amino acids. CDR3: CASSVEADHYEQYF. The CDR3, as DNA: TGTGCCAGCAGCGTTGAAGCGGATCACTACGAGCAGTACTTC.

The chain couples TRBV30 to TRBJ2-5; D might be TRBD1 (6 bases). This CDR3 contains 12 residues. Germline values: CDR1 GTSNPN, CDR2 SVGIG (reference sequence). V gave up 3 bases and J gave up 4 bases, with 9 bases separating them. The CDR3 region is CAWSPGVETQYF. CDR3 in DNA: TGTGCCTGGAGCCCAGGGGTAGAGACCCAGTACTTC.

The CDR3 loop reads CASADRGQEKLFF. CDR3 DNA: TGTGCCAGCGCAGACAGGGGTCAGGAAAAACTGTTTTTT. J is TRBJ1-4 and V is TRBV27; 8 bases are shared with TRBD1. Germline V gene sequence: CDR1 MNHEY, CDR2 SMNVEV (reference sequence). The CDR3 runs to 13 residues. The trim removed 8 bases at V and 8 bases at J, leaving 7 bases unmatched.

The chain is built from TRBV12-5 and TRBJ1-5; D is possibly TRBD1 (5 bases). The CDR3 loop spans 17 amino acids. The V end was cut by 6 bases, the J end by 1 base, with 19 bases between. The germline CDR1 and CDR2 sequences are LGHNT and FRNRAP. DNA for the CDR3: TGTGCTAGTGGCACCTGGGGACTATTCCTCAGCAATCAGCCCCAGCATTTT. This sequence encodes CASGTWGLFLSNQPQHF. Together with reference TRBV12-5 and TRBJ1-5, the CDR3 gives the full variable domain: DARVTQTPRHKVTEMGQEVTMRCQPILGHNTVFWYRQTMMQGLELLAYFRNRAPLDDSGMPKDRFSAEMPDATLATLKIQPSEPRDSAVYFCASGTWGLFLSNQPQHFGDGTRLSIL.

J is TRBJ1-2 and V is TRBV11-2, with D tentatively TRBD1 (6 bases). This CDR3 region has 16 residues. Germline assignment: CDR1 SGHAT and CDR2 FQNNGV. The V end was cut by 4 bases, the J end by 6 bases, with 21 bases between. CDR3 sequence: CASSSVGAGVAHGYTF. The DNA of the CDR3 is TGTGCCAGCAGCTCCGTCGGGGCAGGGGTGGCCCATGGCTACACCTTC. Drawing the rest from reference TRBV11-2 and TRBJ1-2, the complete variable domain is EAGVAQSPRYKIIEKRQSVAFWCNPISGHATLYWYQQILGQGPKLLIQFQNNGVVDDSQLPKDRFSAERLKGVDSTLKIQPAKLEDSAVYLCASSSVGAGVAHGYTFGSGTRLTVV.

The chain joins TRBV9 to TRBJ2-7, with 8 bases aligning to TRBD2. Germline values: CDR1 SGDLS, CDR2 YYNGEE. This CDR3 contains 14 residues. J gave up 2 bases and V 2 bases, and 3 bases lay outside the gene matches. CDR3 sequence: CASSVGGATYEQYF. The CDR3 bases are TGTGCCAGCAGCGTCGGGGGGGCCACCTACGAGCAGTACTTC.

Comments on this clone: Compared with germline, one end of the junction differs, possibly owing to a read error. V gene TRBV7-9 combines with J gene TRBJ1-5, with no clear D. The CDR3 runs 12 residues. The germline CDR1 and CDR2 sequences are SEHNR and FQNEAQ (reference sequence). This chain's CDR3 is CSSSAELKPQHF. DNA for the CDR3: TGTTCCAGCAGCGCTGAACTAAAGCCCCAGCATTTT.

The chain combines TRBV10-3 with TRBJ1-1, with D maybe TRBD1 (6 bases). The CDR3 extends over 13 amino acids. Looked up from germline, CDR1 is ENHRY and CDR2 is SYGVKD. V was cut by 6 bases and J by 1 base, with 9 bases left in between. In nucleotides, the CDR3 is TGTGCCATCAGGACAGGACCGAACACTGAAGCTTTCTTT. Encoded protein: CAIRTGPNTEAFF.

The V call is TRBV19, the J call TRBJ2-7; 8 bases map to TRBD2. CDR3 size: 14 residues. Germline V lookup: CDR1 LNHDA, CDR2 SQIVND (reference sequence). The J segment lost 3 bases and the V segment lost 3 bases, leaving 4 bases of the junction unmatched. The CDR3 is CASSITSGNYEQYF. The CDR3 DNA sequence: TGTGCCAGTAGTATCACTAGCGGAAACTACGAGCAGTACTTC.

This clone was detected only a few times. The J gene is TRBJ2-1, the V gene TRBV11-2; 7 nucleotides agree with TRBD2. The CDR3 extends over 19 amino acids. V lost 0 bases, J lost 6 bases, and 17 bases stayed unmatched. The V gene's germline CDR1 is SGHAT and CDR2 FQNNGV. In nucleotides, the CDR3 is TGTGCCAGCAGCTTAGATTTGGCCCGGACTAGGGATTCGGGCAATGAGCAGTTCTTC. Amino acid sequence: CASSLDLARTRDSGNEQFF.

V and J are TRBV29-1 and TRBJ1-1; a possible D gene is TRBD1 (5 bases). Trimming took off 6 bases at V and 1 base at J, with 12 bases between the two ends. CDR1 and CDR2 from the germline V gene are SQVTM and ANQGSEA. This CDR3 spans 13 amino acids. The CDR3 DNA follows: TGCAGCGTCGCGTCTCAGGGGAACACTGAAGCTTTCTTT. Amino acids: CSVASQGNTEAFF.

V usage is TRBV9 and J usage is TRBJ1-1; D is unresolved. The V end lost 4 bases, the J end lost 1 base, and 8 bases lay between the germline ends. Germline V gene lookup returns CDR1 SGDLS and CDR2 YYNGEE. The CDR3 loop spans 13 amino acids. The CDR3 spells CASSPTSNTEAFF. DNA for the CDR3: TGTGCCAGCAGCCCCACATCGAACACTGAAGCTTTCTTT.

This sequence joins TRBV25-1 and TRBJ2-3; D gene unclear. CDR1 is MGHDK, CDR2 SYGVNS, per germline. CDR3 length equals 14 residues. Trimming took off 0 bases at V and 1 base at J, with 5 bases between the two ends. CDR3 DNA sequence: TGTGCCAGCAGTGAATATCAGGGCACAGATACGCAGTATTTT. Translation: CASSEYQGTDTQYF.

The rearrangement joins TRBV10-3 to TRBJ1-2; 9 nucleotides agree with TRBD1. CDR3 length: 14 residues. The V gene's germline CDR1 is ENHRY and CDR2 SYGVKD. Germline trimming cut 10 bases from V and 8 bases from J; bases unmatched to any gene: 14. CDR3 DNA: TGTGCCAATTCTCCGGGACAGGGACTCGGGGGCTACACCTTC. Residues: CANSPGQGLGGYTF.

This rearrangement joins TRBV5-1 to TRBJ1-2; 9 bases match TRBD1. V gave up 0 bases and J gave up 4 bases; unmatched junction bases: 1. This CDR3 is 14 amino acids long. In germline, CDR1 is SGHRS, CDR2 YFSETQ. CDR3 loop: CASSLEDRGYGYTF. Here the CDR3 DNA reads TGCGCCAGCAGCTTGGAGGACAGGGGCTATGGCTACACCTTC.

This sequence joins TRBV7-9 and TRBJ2-1; 10 bases map to TRBD2. Germline assignment: CDR1 SEHNR and CDR2 FQNEAQ (reference sequence). The CDR3 contains 18 residues. Trimming at V came to 2 bases and at J to 6 bases, leaving 13 bases not matched to a gene. CDR3 DNA: TGTGCCAGCAGCTTAATGCATGGGAGCGGGAGGGCAGGCAATGAGCAGTTCTTC. This encodes CASSLMHGSGRAGNEQFF.

The chain is built from TRBV30 and TRBJ1-6; no clear D. This CDR3 has 13 residues. V was clipped by 2 bases and J by 6 bases, with 8 bases between them. Germline-derived CDR1 and CDR2 are GTSNPN and SVGIG (reference sequence). CDR3 DNA sequence: TGTGCCTGGAGTCCGGGGTCTAATTCACCCCTCCACTTT. Amino acids: CAWSPGSNSPLHF. The whole variable domain, remainder taken from reference TRBV30 and TRBJ1-6, is SQTIHQWPATLVQPVGSPLSLECTVEGTSNPNLYWYRQAAGRGLQLLFYSVGIGQISSEVPQNLSASRPQDRQFILSSKKLLLSDSGFYLCAWSPGSNSPLHFGNGTRLTVT.

This clone was counted between two and nine times. The chain uses TRBV30 and TRBJ2-5, with a weak D call TRBD2 (6 bases). The CDR3 covers 14 residues. V gave up 5 bases and J gave up 7 bases, with 20 bases separating them. Germline CDR1 and CDR2: GTSNPN and SVGIG (reference sequence). The CDR3 sequence is CAWAPPGALGTQYF. Written as DNA, the CDR3 is TGTGCCTGGGCTCCCCCGGGAGCCTTGGGGACCCAGTACTTC. The whole variable domain, filled in from reference TRBV30 and TRBJ2-5, reads SQTIHQWPATLVQPVGSPLSLECTVEGTSNPNLYWYRQAAGRGLQLLFYSVGIGQISSEVPQNLSASRPQDRQFILSSKKLLLSDSGFYLCAWAPPGALGTQYFGPGTRLLVL.

A note on this clone: The junction departs from germline at one end; a sequencing error may be responsible. V and J are TRBV7-9 and TRBJ1-2; possible D gene TRBD1, 6 bases. The CDR3 sequence is 12 residues long. Germline V gene sequence: CDR1 SEHNR, CDR2 FQNEAQ (reference sequence). DNA of the CDR3: TGTGCCAGCAGCTTTCAGGGGAATGGCTGGGCCTTC. The encoded protein is CASSFQGNGWAF.

The V gene is TRBV10-3, the J gene TRBJ1-5, with 8 bases aligning to TRBD1. The CDR3 is made up of 14 amino acids. The V and J ends lost 7 bases and 7 bases, in that order; junction bases with no gene match: 9. The germline gives CDR1 ENHRY, CDR2 SYGVKD. The DNA of the CDR3 is TGTGCCATCAACCCGACAGGGGAAGGCCAGCCCCAGCATTTT. Amino acids: CAINPTGEGQPQHF.

This rearrangement joins TRBV9 to TRBJ2-3; D unresolved. Germline loops: CDR1 SGDLS, CDR2 YYNGEE. This CDR3 is built from 16 residues. V was pared by 0 bases and J by 2 bases, with 13 bases between. CDR3: CASSVAEQRHTDTQYF. The CDR3 nucleotides are TGTGCCAGCAGCGTAGCTGAGCAGAGACACACAGATACGCAGTATTTT.

This rearrangement joins TRBV21-1 to TRBJ1-2. TRBV21-1 counts as a pseudogene. The CDR3 has 15 residues. In DNA, the CDR3 is TGTGCCTGGAGAGGGAGGGGGACTGGGAACTATGGCTACACCTTC. Residues: CAWRGRGTGNYGYTF.

This rearrangement joins TRBV30 to TRBJ1-3; weak D call: TRBD1 (5 bases). Trimming took off 1 base at V and 0 bases at J, with 19 bases between the two ends. CDR1 is GTSNPN and CDR2 is SVGIG in the germline V gene (reference sequence). This CDR3 is built from 18 residues. CDR3 protein: CAWSDRFGGGLSGNTIYF. For the CDR3, the DNA is TGTGCCTGGAGTGACCGGTTTGGGGGGGGACTCTCTGGAAACACCATATATTTT. The full variable domain, with the rest looked up from reference TRBV30 and TRBJ1-3, is SQTIHQWPATLVQPVGSPLSLECTVEGTSNPNLYWYRQAAGRGLQLLFYSVGIGQISSEVPQNLSASRPQDRQFILSSKKLLLSDSGFYLCAWSDRFGGGLSGNTIYFGEGSWLTVV.

J is TRBJ2-2 and V is TRBV5-4, with a weak D call TRBD2 (6 bases). This CDR3 has 17 amino acids. Germline V gene lookup returns CDR1 SGHNT and CDR2 YYREEE (reference sequence). V lost 1 base and J lost 5, with 18 bases in between. CDR3: CASSLFGSSVWTGELFF. Here the CDR3 DNA reads TGTGCCAGCAGCTTGTTCGGGTCTAGCGTCTGGACCGGGGAGCTGTTTTTT. The full variable domain, in which reference TRBV5-4 and TRBJ2-2 provide the parts outside the CDR3, is ETGVTQSPTHLIKTRGQQVTLRCSSQSGHNTVSWYQQALGQGPQFIFQYYREEENGRGNFPPRFSGLQFPNYSSELNVNALELDDSALYLCASSLFGSSVWTGELFFGEGSRLTVL.

This rearrangement joins TRBV27 to TRBJ1-4; no definite D call. The CDR3 consists of 12 residues. The germline V and J ends were trimmed by 2 bases and 10 bases, with 8 bases remaining between them. The germline V gene encodes CDR1 MNHEY and CDR2 SMNVEV (reference sequence). The CDR3 DNA reads as TGTGCCAGCAGTTTAGGGAGAGGAAAACTGTTTTTT. Translating it yields CASSLGRGKLFF.

The chain links TRBV2 to TRBJ1-2, with TRBD1 identical over 10 bases. From germline, CDR1 is SNHLY and CDR2 FYNNEI. The CDR3 has 15 amino acids. Trimming took 6 bases from V and 2 from J; bases not matched to a gene: 6. Here the CDR3 reads CASSVDRGRNYGYTF. The DNA of the CDR3 is TGTGCCAGCAGCGTAGACAGGGGGCGCAACTATGGCTACACCTTC.

V is TRBV2 and J is TRBJ2-1, with a weak D call TRBD2 (6 bases). CDR3 length: 17 residues. CDR1 SNHLY and CDR2 FYNNEI come from the germline V gene. The V gene lost 6 bases and the J gene lost 0 bases, with 18 bases spanning the gap. The DNA for the CDR3 is TGTGCCAGCAGGAATTTGGCCGGGACTCCCTCCTACAATGAGCAGTTCTTC. As protein: CASRNLAGTPSYNEQFF.

The J gene is TRBJ2-4, the V gene TRBV7-9, with a weak D call TRBD1 (6 bases). The V end lost 6 bases, the J end lost 7 bases, and 16 bases lay between the germline ends. Germline V gene lookup returns CDR1 SEHNR and CDR2 FQNEAQ (reference sequence). This CDR3 is built from 14 residues. CDR3 loop: CASRPLSRGNIQYF. The CDR3 DNA reads as TGTGCCAGCAGACCCTTGTCAAGGGGGAACATTCAGTACTTC.